The rows below give T cell receptor beta chains drawn from one sample of a study of T cells after yellow fever vaccination. TCRdb reanalysed the 5' RACE reads using MiXCR and keeps one entry per CDR3 protein. The table lists roughly 340,000 distinct CDR3 sequences, 8.7% of them singletons. Here the sequenced sample was PBMCs, taken on the day of the first yellow fever vaccination. These receptors all come from a man between 18 and 29 years old who received the YFV17D yellow fever vaccine. Both conserved end residues are trimmed from each CDR3. Rows give clone size only sometimes, using once, few, many, or a class for an expanded clone.

CDR3 protein,clone size,V gene,J gene
ASSSGGQETQY,many,TRBV28,TRBJ2-5
ASSERLGGREETQY,many,TRBV25-1,TRBJ2-5
ASRFMGGETQY,-,TRBV7-6,TRBJ2-5
ASSASPVSGAQGDTQY,-,TRBV7-8,TRBJ2-3
ASSVGPHENTEAF,-,TRBV9,TRBJ1-1
ASSAPRGPATEAF,many,TRBV19,TRBJ1-1
ASSLARGVGYGYT,-,TRBV7-6,TRBJ1-2
ATRFGLSGETQY,-,TRBV5-1,TRBJ2-5
ASSWYRGYNEQF,-,TRBV27,TRBJ2-1
AWTSGGAVDTQY,-,TRBV30,TRBJ2-3
ASSITEGWDTQY,few,TRBV12-3/TRBV12-4,TRBJ2-3
SASTGGLHPNSPLH,-,TRBV20-1,TRBJ1-6
ASSGGLAGTYNEQF,-,TRBV9,TRBJ2-1
RGGESYNEQF,-,TRBV29-1,TRBJ2-1
ASSRDRGGQETQY,few,TRBV12-3/TRBV12-4,TRBJ2-5
SARKTGSYEQY,-,TRBV20-1,TRBJ2-7
ATSDTTGGYT,many,TRBV24-1,TRBJ1-2
ASSPPAPGEVGEQF,many,TRBV18,TRBJ2-1
ASSPRGGGSSYNEQF,few,TRBV18,TRBJ2-1
ASTGTTITDTQY,-,TRBV2,TRBJ2-3
ASSTRWAGGELF,many,TRBV12-3/TRBV12-4,TRBJ2-2
ASSFGQRGNTGELF,-,TRBV5-4,TRBJ2-2
SVDGTGPNEKLF,few,TRBV29-1,TRBJ1-4
SAPASALAQRYGYT,-,TRBV20-1,TRBJ1-2
ASSIPQTLRGNSPLH,-,TRBV19,TRBJ1-6
ASSPGINGGPFYEQY,-,TRBV11-2,TRBJ2-7
ASSLSVDRAF,few,TRBV4-1,TRBJ1-1
ASSPQNLGYGYT,many,TRBV5-5,TRBJ1-2
ASSQVYGGAGNEQF,-,TRBV4-1,TRBJ2-1
ASGGGTGYTGELF,many,TRBV6-5,TRBJ2-2
ASSQDWRTNTGELF,-,TRBV3-1,TRBJ2-2
ASRPIHGPLGTEAF,few,TRBV11-2,TRBJ1-1
ASSEHGNSYNSPLH,-,TRBV28,TRBJ1-6
ASSATRQGNSPLH,-,TRBV7-8,TRBJ1-6
ASGGVTQY,few,TRBV10-2,TRBJ2-5
ASSRQGTSSYNEQF,-,TRBV9,TRBJ2-1
AISDTGGTTGELF,once,TRBV10-3,TRBJ2-2
ASSVQGGDTEAF,many,TRBV5-1,TRBJ1-1
ASRGLGTDTQY,few,TRBV5-1,TRBJ2-3